Listed below are T cell receptor beta chains from one sample, sequenced in a study of cytomegalovirus exposure and HLA in healthy donors. The data were produced by immunoSEQ multiplex PCR, yet TCRdb's version contains in-frame clones alone and is incomplete. The sample includes approximately 220,000 clones, about 80% of them seen just once. Sample: PBMCs. The source of these receptors is a man between 18 and 29 years old in good health and CMV-seronegative. Each CDR3 is given with its conserved first and last residue. D genes are given only for firm matches. Rows give clone size only sometimes, using once, few, many, or a class for an expanded clone.

CDR3aa	CDR3nt	len	abundance	d_gene	v_gene	j_gene
CASRTPGSYEKLFF	TGTGCCAGCAGGACGCCGGGGTCTTATGAAAAACTGTTTTTT	14	.	.	TRBV28	TRBJ1-4
CASSKVYISNCGNTIYF	TGTGCCAGCAGCAAAGTATACATTTCGAATTGTGGAAACACCATATATTTT	17	.	.	TRBV21-1	TRBJ1-3
CASSKAGGDTDTQYF	TGTGCCAGCAGTAAAGCGGGAGGGGACACAGATACGCAGTATTTT	15	.	TRBD2	TRBV6-1	TRBJ2-3
CASSFSDRAQETQYF	TGTGCCAGCAGTTTTTCTGACAGGGCCCAAGAGACCCAGTACTTC	15	.	TRBD1	TRBV28	TRBJ2-5
CASNRLAGVTGELFF	TGCGCCAGCAACCGACTAGCGGGAGTCACCGGGGAGCTGTTTTTT	15	few	TRBD2	TRBV5-1	TRBJ2-2
CASSTGASGELFF	TGTGCCAGTAGTACTGGGGCTAGCGGGGAGCTGTTTTTT	13	.	.	TRBV19	TRBJ2-2
CASSPTILAYNEQFF	TGTGCCAGCAGCCCTACCATTCTAGCCTACAATGAGCAGTTCTTC	15	.	.	TRBV7-3	TRBJ2-1
CAGKQGSEETQYF	TGTGCGGGGAAACAGGGGTCTGAAGAGACCCAGTACTTC	13	few	TRBD1	TRBV28	TRBJ2-5
CASSRSTDTQYF	TGTGCCAGCAGTCGTTCCACAGATACGCAGTATTTT	12	.	.	TRBV2	TRBJ2-3
CASRLGTGRTEAFF	TGTGCCAGCAGGTTAGGGACAGGGCGGACTGAAGCTTTCTTT	14	.	TRBD1	TRBV2	TRBJ1-1
CASTPTGLAGDTQYF	TGTGCCAGCACCCCGACGGGACTAGCGGGAGATACGCAGTATTTT	15	few	TRBD2	TRBV4-2	TRBJ2-3
CASSSPTGGEQYF	TGTGCCAGCAGTTCCCCGACAGGGGGCGAGCAGTACTTC	13	.	TRBD1	TRBV28	TRBJ2-7
CASRDREEETQYF	TGTGCCAGCCGGGACAGGGAGGAAGAGACCCAGTACTTC	13	.	TRBD1	TRBV7-9	TRBJ2-5
CASSPWDRPYEQYF	TGTGCCAGCAGCCCCTGGGACAGACCCTACGAGCAGTACTTC	14	.	TRBD1	TRBV5-4	TRBJ2-7
CAWRGDTGELFF	TGTGCCTGGAGAGGGGACACCGGGGAGCTGTTTTTT	12	few	.	TRBV30	TRBJ2-2
CATRGTGDSYGYTF	TGTGCCACTCGGGGAACCGGGGACAGTTATGGCTACACCTTC	14	.	TRBD1	TRBV2	TRBJ1-2
CAYIRGSGDTQYF	TGTGCCTACATAAGAGGGAGTGGTGATACGCAGTATTTT	13	.	.	TRBV30	TRBJ2-3
CASSEQTGGRKGEAFF	TGTGCCAGCAGTGAACAAACAGGGGGGAGGAAGGGTGAAGCTTTCTTT	16	.	TRBD1	TRBV6-1	TRBJ1-1
CASSLGGLGSEKLFF	TGTGCCAGCAGTTTGGGGGGGCTAGGTAGTGAAAAACTGTTTTTT	15	once	.	TRBV28	TRBJ1-4
CSVREGAANYEQYF	TGCAGCGTGAGAGAAGGGGCGGCAAACTACGAGCAGTACTTC	14	.	.	TRBV29-1	TRBJ2-7
CASSGPFYFF	TGTGCCAGCAGTGGGCCATTTTATTTCTTT	10	.	.	TRBV6-6	TRBJ1-1
CASTSSLVENTEAFF	TGCGCCAGCACCTCTTCGTTGGTAGAGAACACTGAAGCTTTCTTT	15	.	.	TRBV5-1	TRBJ1-1
CASGQLRYLETQYF	TGCGCCAGCGGCCAACTGAGGTATTTAGAGACCCAGTACTTC	14	.	.	TRBV10-2	TRBJ2-5
CASSPQWRGEETQYF	TGTGCCAGCAGCCCTCAATGGCGGGGTGAAGAGACCCAGTACTTC	15	.	.	TRBV4-2	TRBJ2-5
CASSTRDRGGSGANVLTF	TGTGCCAGTAGTACCCGGGACAGGGGGGGCTCTGGGGCCAACGTCCTGACTTTC	18	once	TRBD1	TRBV19	TRBJ2-6
CASSLEGGRTEAFF	TGCGCCAGCAGCTTGGAAGGGGGCCGCACTGAAGCTTTCTTT	14	.	TRBD1	TRBV5-1	TRBJ1-1
CASSEWSGALWEQYF	TGTGCCAGCAGTGAATGGAGCGGAGCCCTGTGGGAGCAGTACTTC	15	.	.	TRBV2	TRBJ2-7
CASSLGLAGGDTQYF	TGTGCCAGCAGCCTCGGACTAGCGGGAGGTGATACGCAGTATTTT	15	.	TRBD2	TRBV7-3	TRBJ2-3
CASSRQGTYTDTQYF	TGTGCCAGCAGCAGACAGGGGACATACACAGATACGCAGTATTTT	15	.	TRBD1	TRBV9	TRBJ2-3
CASSLFRYNEQFF	TGTGCCAGCAGTTTATTCAGATACAATGAGCAGTTCTTC	13	.	.	TRBV28	TRBJ2-1
CASSTGQQPTTNEKLFF	TGTGCCAGCAGCACCGGACAGCAACCTACAACTAATGAAAAACTGTTTTTT	17	.	.	TRBV5-6	TRBJ1-4
CASSRDRGTSYEQYF	TGTGCCAGCAGTCGGGACAGGGGAACCTCCTACGAGCAGTACTTC	15	.	TRBD1	TRBV6-5	TRBJ2-7
CAWSVAGRASAYEQYF	TGTGCCTGGAGTGTAGCAGGGAGGGCATCTGCCTACGAGCAGTACTTC	16	once	TRBD2	TRBV30	TRBJ2-7
CASSPTGLNTGELFF	TGTGCCAGCAGCCCGACGGGATTGAACACCGGGGAGCTGTTTTTT	15	once	.	TRBV5-6	TRBJ2-2
CASSPGTSPAGELFF	TGTGCCAGCAGCCCGGGGACTAGCCCGGCCGGGGAGCTGTTTTTT	15	.	TRBD2	TRBV7-9	TRBJ2-2
CASSLAGAKNIQYF	TGTGCCAGCAGCTTAGCGGGAGCCAAAAACATTCAGTACTTC	14	.	.	TRBV5-4	TRBJ2-4
CASSPRDSSYEQYF	TGTGCCAGCAGCCCTCGGGACTCCTCCTACGAGCAGTACTTC	14	few	.	TRBV13	TRBJ2-7
CASSFGWGRDYNEQFF	TGTGCCAGCAGTTTCGGTTGGGGCAGGGACTACAATGAGCAGTTCTTC	16	.	.	TRBV27	TRBJ2-1
CASSEEADSYEQYF	TGTGCCAGCAGTGAGGAGGCGGACTCCTACGAGCAGTACTTC	14	.	.	TRBV6-1	TRBJ2-7
CASSPSYRNTIYF	TGTGCCAGCAGCCCTAGTTATAGAAACACCATATATTTT	13	.	.	TRBV5-8	TRBJ1-3
CASSPRRSLGQPQHF	TGTGCCAGCAGTCCCCGGAGGTCCTTGGGTCAGCCCCAGCATTTT	15	.	.	TRBV28	TRBJ1-5
CASSVGGVGGNTIYF	TGTGCCAGCAGCGTAGGGGGGGTGGGTGGAAACACCATATATTTT	15	.	.	TRBV9	TRBJ1-3
CASSLDAGGTNEQFF	TGTGCCAGCAGCTTAGACGCCGGAGGTACGAATGAGCAGTTCTTC	15	.	.	TRBV7-3	TRBJ2-1
CASWVAGSSYNEQFF	TGTGCCAGCTGGGTAGCGGGAAGCTCCTACAATGAGCAGTTCTTC	15	.	TRBD2	TRBV2	TRBJ2-1
CASSSRTIEAFF	TGTGCCAGCAGCTCTCGGACTATAGAAGCTTTCTTT	12	.	.	TRBV7-8	TRBJ1-1
CASSSSVDTEAFF	TGTGCCAGCAGTTCCTCAGTCGACACTGAAGCTTTCTTT	13	.	.	TRBV28	TRBJ1-1
CASSTQGYEELFF	TGTGCCAGCAGCACCCAGGGGTATGAAGAACTGTTTTTT	13	.	.	TRBV7-9	TRBJ1-4
CASSLGRRESTDTQYF	TGTGCCAGCAGCTTAGGCCGGCGGGAGAGCACAGATACGCAGTATTTT	16	.	TRBD2	TRBV11-3	TRBJ2-3
CASSERGMGNQPQHF	TGTGCCAGCAGTGAAAGGGGAATGGGCAATCAGCCCCAGCATTTT	15	.	.	TRBV2	TRBJ1-5
CASSLEERDRGGYTF	TGCGCCAGCAGCTTGGAAGAACGGGACAGGGGTGGCTACACCTTC	15	.	TRBD1	TRBV5-1	TRBJ1-2